This T cell receptor beta chain came from a study of T cell repertoires in cytomegalovirus infection. Turning to the study itself: TCR beta signatures that were public indicated CMV infection and matching HLA type.

The junction had 5 bases not matched to a gene; V was cut back by 0 bases and J by 6 bases. Germline CDR1 is MNHEY and CDR2 is SMNVEV (reference sequence). The CDR3 extends over 15 amino acids. The sample holds many counts of this clonotype. The target antigen is unknown. MiXCR, run by TCRdb on the reads, gives a single entry per CDR3 protein. This table has a few hundred thousand distinct CDR3 sequences, approximately 40% appearing once. Study outcomes and limitations: There were carriers of CMV plus the relevant HLA, and cumulative public TCR beta family frequency identified them.

The TCR comes from a human donor in good health (CMV status not recorded). Some clones in this sample may be carry-over from other donors' samples. This chain joins TRBV27 and TRBJ2-7; TRBD1 matches 10 bases. Sequenced material: cultured PBMCs, taken from culture after CMV antigen stimulation. CDR3: CASSLSRQGASEQYF. CDR3 in DNA: TGTGCCAGCAGTTTATCGCGACAGGGGGCGAGCGAGCAGTACTTC.